This TCR beta chain is drawn from a study of blood T cells in healthy people across ages. Study conclusions and caveats: PBMCs went unsorted, and a conclusive naive versus antigen-experienced comparison was therefore prevented. For the donors, CMV status was unknown and possibly confounded expanded clonotype changes.

The use of a sample-barcoded 5' primer and a J-beta primer mix characterized a second PCR of about 7 to 12 cycles. TCRdb reprocessed the 5' RACE reads via MiXCR and lists one record per CDR3 protein. Of hundreds of thousands of distinct CDR3 sequences in the sample, 22% were seen once. A word on this clonotype: What it recognizes is unknown.

The CDR3 is 16 amino acids. In germline, CDR1 is SGHNT, CDR2 YENEEA. The junction had 9 bases not matched to a gene; V was cut back by 4 bases and J by 4 bases. The specimen was blood. V usage is TRBV11-3 and J usage is TRBJ2-5; 10 bases align to TRBD1. The receptor's source is a man between 70 and 80 years old in good health. In nucleotides, the CDR3 is TGTGCCAGCAGCTACACCGGGACAGGGGCGCGAGAGACCCAGTACTTC. Amino acids: CASSYTGTGARETQYF.